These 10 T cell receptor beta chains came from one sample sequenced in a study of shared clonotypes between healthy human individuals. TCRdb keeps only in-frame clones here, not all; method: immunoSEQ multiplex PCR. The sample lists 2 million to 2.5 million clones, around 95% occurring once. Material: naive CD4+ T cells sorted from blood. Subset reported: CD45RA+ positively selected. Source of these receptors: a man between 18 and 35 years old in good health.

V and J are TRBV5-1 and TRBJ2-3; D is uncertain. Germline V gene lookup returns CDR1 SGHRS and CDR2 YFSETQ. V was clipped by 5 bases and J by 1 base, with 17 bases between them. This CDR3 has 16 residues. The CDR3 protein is CASSPETLEGTDTQYF. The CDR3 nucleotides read TGCGCCAGCAGTCCCGAGACACTTGAGGGCACAGATACGCAGTATTTT.

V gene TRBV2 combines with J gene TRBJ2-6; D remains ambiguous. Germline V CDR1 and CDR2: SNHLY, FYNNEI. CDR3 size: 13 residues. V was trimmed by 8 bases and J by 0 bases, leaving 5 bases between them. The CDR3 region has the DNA TGTGCCAGCGTAGGCTCTGGGGCCAACGTCCTGACTTTC. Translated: CASVGSGANVLTF.

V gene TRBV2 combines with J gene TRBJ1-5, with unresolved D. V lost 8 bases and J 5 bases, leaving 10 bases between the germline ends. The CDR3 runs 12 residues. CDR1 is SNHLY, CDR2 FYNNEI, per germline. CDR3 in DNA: TGTGCCAGCGCAAAACAGTATCAGCCCCAGCATTTT. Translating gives CASAKQYQPQHF. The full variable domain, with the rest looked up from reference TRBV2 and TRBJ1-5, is EPEVTQTPSHQVTQMGQEVILRCVPISNHLYFYWYRQILGQKVEFLVSFYNNEISEKSEIFDDQFSVERPDGSNFTLKIRSTKLEDSAMYFCASAKQYQPQHFGDGTRLSIL.

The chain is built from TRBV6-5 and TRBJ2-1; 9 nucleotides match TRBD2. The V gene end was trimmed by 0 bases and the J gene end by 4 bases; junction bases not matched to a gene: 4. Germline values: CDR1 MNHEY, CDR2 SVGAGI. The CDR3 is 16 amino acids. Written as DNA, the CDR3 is TGTGCCAGCAGTTACTCGCGGGGGGGATTTTACAATGAGCAGTTCTTC. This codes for CASSYSRGGFYNEQFF.

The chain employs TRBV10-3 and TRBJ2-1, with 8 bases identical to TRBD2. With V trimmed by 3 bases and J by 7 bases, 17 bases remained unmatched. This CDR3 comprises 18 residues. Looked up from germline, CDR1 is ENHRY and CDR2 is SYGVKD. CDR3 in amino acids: CAISEFLPGGPFVNEQFF. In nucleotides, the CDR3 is TGTGCCATCAGTGAATTCCTCCCGGGAGGGCCCTTTGTAAATGAGCAGTTCTTC.

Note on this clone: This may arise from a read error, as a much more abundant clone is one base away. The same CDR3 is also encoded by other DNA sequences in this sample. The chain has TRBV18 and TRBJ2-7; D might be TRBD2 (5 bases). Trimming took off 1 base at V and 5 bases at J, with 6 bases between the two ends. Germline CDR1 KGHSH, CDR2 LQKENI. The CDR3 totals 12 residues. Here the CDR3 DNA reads TGTGCCAGCTCACCACTCGGGGACGAGCAGTACTTC. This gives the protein CASSPLGDEQYF.

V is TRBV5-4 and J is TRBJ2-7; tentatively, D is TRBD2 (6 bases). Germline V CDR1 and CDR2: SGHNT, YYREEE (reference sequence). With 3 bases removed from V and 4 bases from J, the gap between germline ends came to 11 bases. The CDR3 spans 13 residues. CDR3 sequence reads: CASSSVEGYEQYF. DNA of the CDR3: TGTGCCAGCAGCTCCGTGGAGGGTTACGAGCAGTACTTC. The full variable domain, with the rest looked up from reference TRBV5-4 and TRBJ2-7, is ETGVTQSPTHLIKTRGQQVTLRCSSQSGHNTVSWYQQALGQGPQFIFQYYREEENGRGNFPPRFSGLQFPNYSSELNVNALELDDSALYLCASSSVEGYEQYFGPGTRLTVT.

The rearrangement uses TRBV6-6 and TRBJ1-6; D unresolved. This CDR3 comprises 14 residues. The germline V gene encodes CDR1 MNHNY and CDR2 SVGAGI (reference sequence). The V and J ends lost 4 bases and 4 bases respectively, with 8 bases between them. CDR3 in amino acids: CASSFGEYNSPLHF. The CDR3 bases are TGTGCCAGCAGTTTCGGGGAGTATAATTCACCCCTCCACTTT.

For the CDR3, the DNA is TGTGCCAGCAGCCCCCGTCTGTCCAGCGGGAGGTCCCCCAATGAGCAGTTCTTC. It is translated as CASSPRLSSGRSPNEQFF. This sequence joins TRBV7-8 and TRBJ2-1; the match to TRBD2 covers 9 bases. The V gene end was trimmed by 5 bases and the J gene end by 6 bases; junction bases not matched to a gene: 17. Germline CDR1 is SGHVS and CDR2 is FQNEAQ. The length of the CDR3 is 18 residues.

In nucleotides, the CDR3 is TGTGCCAGCAGAAGACAGGGGAACACTGAAGCTTTCTTT. Translating it yields CASRRQGNTEAFF. The chain joins TRBV28 to TRBJ1-1; the match to TRBD1 covers 7 bases. Trimming cost V 6 bases and J 1 base; bases outside gene matches: 2. The germline gives CDR1 MDHEN, CDR2 SYDVKM. There are 13 residues in the CDR3. The whole variable domain, remainder taken from reference TRBV28 and TRBJ1-1, is DVKVTQSSRYLVKRTGEKVFLECVQDMDHENMFWYRQDPGLGLRLIYFSYDVKMKEKGDIPEGYSVSREKKERFSLILESASTNQTSMYLCASRRQGNTEAFFGQGTRLTVV.